This is a list of T cell receptor beta chains from one sample in a study of OX40 agonist ivuxolimab in advanced cancers. Sequencing was performed with immunoSEQ multiplex PCR; in TCRdb, only in-frame clones are kept and a portion is missing. The sample yields 34,000 or so clones, roughly 80% seen once. The sequencing here drew on CD4+ or CD8+ T cells sorted from blood, taken in a trial of the OX40 agonist ivuxolimab. These receptors were obtained from an adult with an advanced solid tumor such as melanoma, head and neck, liver or kidney cancer. Each CDR3 is given with its conserved first and last residue. The order of the fields is J gene, clone size, D gene, V gene, CDR3 protein, CDR3 DNA. A D gene is named only where the DNA matches it firmly. Expanded clones get a size class; other rows say once, few or many, or leave the size out.

>TRBJ2-1|NA|TRBD2|TRBV4-1
CASSQEKGRRGRGYNEQFF
TGCGCCAGCAGCCAAGAGAAGGGACGGCGCGGGAGGGGATACAATGAGCAGTTCTTC
>TRBJ1-5|NA|TRBD1|TRBV6-1
CASSWTGPNQPQHF
TGTGCCAGCAGCTGGACAGGTCCCAATCAGCCCCAGCATTTT
>TRBJ1-2|once|NA|TRBV30
CAWSVSPVSNYGYTF
TGTGCCTGGAGTGTAAGCCCAGTTTCTAACTATGGCTACACCTTC
>TRBJ1-5|NA|TRBD1|TRBV7-3
CASSYSGGPQHF
TGTGCCAGCAGCTATTCAGGGGGGCCCCAGCATTTT
>TRBJ2-7|NA|TRBD2|TRBV7-9
CASSAGGRREQYF
TGTGCCAGCAGTGCGGGAGGGCGGAGGGAGCAGTACTTC
>TRBJ2-2|few|NA|TRBV7-3
CASSERSTGELFF
TGTGCCAGCAGCGAAAGGTCCACCGGGGAGCTGTTTTTT
>TRBJ1-2|few|TRBD1|TRBV5-1
CASSLDRQGAIYTF
TGCGCCAGCAGCTTGGACCGGCAGGGGGCTATCTACACCTTC
>TRBJ1-3|NA|TRBD1|TRBV4-2
CASSQDEGGTVGNTIYF
TGTGCCAGCAGCCAAGATGAGGGCGGGACAGTAGGAAACACCATATATTTT
>TRBJ1-2|NA|NA|TRBV6-5
CASSEQGRYGYTF
TGTGCCAGCAGTGAACAGGGTCGCTATGGCTACACCTTC
>TRBJ2-7|NA|NA|TRBV5-6
CASSLYNSYEQYF
TGTGCCAGCAGCCTTTACAACAGCTACGAGCAGTACTTC
>TRBJ2-3|NA|NA|TRBV30
CAWSRGSTDTQYF
TGTGCCTGGAGCCGGGGGTCTACAGATACGCAGTATTTT
>TRBJ1-1|NA|TRBD1|TRBV11-2
CASSHNRGRGTEAFF
TGTGCCAGCAGTCACAACAGGGGTCGGGGCACTGAAGCTTTCTTT
>TRBJ1-2|NA|NA|TRBV4-1
CASSQKIGGSDPHSGYTF
TGCGCCAGCAGCCAAAAAATTGGGGGGTCTGATCCCCATAGCGGCTACACCTTC
>TRBJ1-5|NA|NA|TRBV5-8
CASSFGDGGSQPQHF
TGTGCCAGCAGCTTCGGAGACGGAGGAAGTCAGCCCCAGCATTTT
>TRBJ2-5|NA|NA|TRBV21-1
CASSKNRDREAKNQETQYF
TGTGCCAGCAGCAAAAACCGGGACAGGGAGGCCAAGAACCAAGAGACCCAGTACTTC
>TRBJ2-7|NA|NA|TRBV6-5
CASRRAGKAYEQYF
TGTGCCAGCAGGCGGGCAGGGAAGGCCTACGAGCAGTACTTC
>TRBJ2-7|NA|TRBD2|TRBV28
CASSTPGLALRVSYEQYF
TGTGCCAGCAGTACCCCGGGACTAGCGCTGCGGGTATCCTACGAGCAGTACTTC
>TRBJ1-2|NA|NA|TRBV30
CAWSQGTNYGYTF
TGTGCCTGGAGTCAAGGAACTAACTATGGCTACACCTTC